This T cell receptor (beta chain) was retrieved from a study of shared clonotypes between healthy human individuals. Study-wide results and limits: Donor clonotype sharing was expected to depend on sequencing depth.

CDR1 is SGHTA, CDR2 FQGNSA, per germline. Trimming removed 5 bases from V and 3 bases from J, with 22 bases in between. CDR3 length equals 18 residues. Samples underwent the assay at deep level. Several immunoSEQ plates received, in even portions, the genomic DNA of each subset. The assay was immunoSEQ multiplex PCR, and TCRdb's table has in-frame clones only and misses some. The sample consists of about 480,000 clones, 79% of them appearing once. This clone was observed a handful of times. Its antigen is as yet unknown. Sequencing was performed on PBMCs. This TCR came from a woman aged 35 to 49 in good health. Some clones in this sample may be carry-over from other donors' samples. This chain uses TRBV7-2 with TRBJ2-2, with D perhaps matching TRBD2 (5 bases). CDR3 DNA sequence: TGTGCCAGCAGCCCCCAGAGATTCGGCGGGTCCGACACCGGGGAGCTGTTTTTT. Translated, it gives CASSPQRFGGSDTGELFF.